At least ten counts were recorded for the clone carrying this TCR beta chain. The antigen remains unidentified. One entry per CDR3 protein, called by TCRdb with MiXCR from the 5' RACE reads. The sample has approximately 35,000 distinct CDR3 sequences, roughly 9.6% seen once. The data stem from a study of CD8 T cells in ankylosing spondylitis. Whole-study findings and limits: Within matched ankylosing spondylitis synovial fluid, disease-linked clones were reportedly significantly enriched.

Trimming stripped 7 bases from V and 1 base from J, with 15 bases between. The CDR3 sequence is 15 residues long. CDR1 and CDR2 from the germline V gene are MNHEY and SMNVEV (reference sequence). The sequenced sample was synovial fluid, either unsorted or a sorted T cell fraction (not recorded which). The rearrangement uses TRBV27 and TRBJ2-3; tentatively, D is TRBD1 (6 bases). The clonotype comes from a male donor with ankylosing spondylitis. The CDR3 here is CASTLRGGRTDTQYF. DNA of the CDR3: TGTGCCAGCACGCTCAGGGGCGGACGCACAGATACGCAGTATTTT.